This TCR beta chain was retrieved from a study of shared clonotypes between healthy human individuals. Overall study findings and caveats: The generation probabilities recorded for non-shared clonotypes fell below those of clonotypes shared by all four donors.

Remarks on this clone: Its antigen is not known.

Assay used: immunoSEQ multiplex PCR; TCRdb lists only in-frame clones, some missing. The sample yields over 950,000 clones, 60% to 85% seen once. CDR1 is SGHVS and CDR2 is FQNEAQ in the germline V gene. The CDR3 totals 15 residues. V shed 2 bases and J shed 8 bases, with 19 bases lying between them. This sequence was found in a man between 18 and 29 years old in good health. Some clones in this sample may be carry-over from other donors' samples. The specimen sequenced was memory CD4+ T cells from PBMCs. Documented subset: CD45RA-negative fraction. V and J are TRBV7-8 and TRBJ2-7; D possibly corresponds to TRBD2 (5 bases). The CDR3 DNA follows: TGTGCCAGCAGCTTAAATGCAGCGGAATATGGCCAGCAGTACTTC. This sequence encodes CASSLNAAEYGQQYF.